The clone carrying this T cell receptor (beta chain) showed up just once. The antigen remains undetermined. Method: immunoSEQ multiplex PCR; TCRdb's copy keeps in-frame clones and lacks some. The sample holds 65,000 to 100,000 clones, 90% seen once. This sample is drawn from a study of OX40 agonist ivuxolimab in advanced cancers. Looking at the study overall: Ivuxolimab doses were 0.01, 0.1, 0.3, 1.5, 3 or 10 mg/kg every 2 weeks. Study results and caveats: Doses of 0.1 to 3.0 mg/kg were accompanied by clonal expansion of CD4+ and CD8+ blood T cells by week 6. Researchers did not determine the expanded peripheral T cells' antigen specificity.

V lost 5 bases and J 3 bases, leaving 13 bases between the germline ends. The CDR3 contains 15 residues. Germline loops: CDR1 SGHAT, CDR2 FQNNGV. This clonotype was sampled from an adult with an advanced solid tumor such as melanoma, head and neck, liver or kidney cancer. The chain joins TRBV11-2 to TRBJ1-4, with no clear D. Here the sequenced sample was CD4+ or CD8+ T cells sorted from blood, taken in a trial of the OX40 agonist ivuxolimab. CDR3 sequence reads: CASSPKTASNEKLFF. Here the CDR3 DNA reads TGTGCCAGCAGCCCCAAAACAGCGTCTAATGAAAAACTGTTTTTT.